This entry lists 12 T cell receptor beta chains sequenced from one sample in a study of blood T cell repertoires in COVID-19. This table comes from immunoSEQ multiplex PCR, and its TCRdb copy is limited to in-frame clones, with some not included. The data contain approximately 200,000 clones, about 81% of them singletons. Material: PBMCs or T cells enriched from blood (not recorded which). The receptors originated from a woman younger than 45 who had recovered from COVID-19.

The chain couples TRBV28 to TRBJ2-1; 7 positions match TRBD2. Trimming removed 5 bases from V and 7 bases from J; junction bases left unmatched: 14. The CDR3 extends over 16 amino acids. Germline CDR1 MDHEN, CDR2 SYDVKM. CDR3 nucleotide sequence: TGTGCCAGCAGTGTCGGGGGAGGGGTAAGAGGGAATGAGCAGTTCTTC. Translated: CASSVGGGVRGNEQFF.

The DNA of the CDR3 is TGCAGCGCCCGACTCACGTCGGGACAGATCACAGATACGCAGTATTTT. Residues: CSARLTSGQITDTQYF. The V gene is TRBV29-1, the J gene TRBJ2-3, with 7 bases aligning to TRBD1. Germline loops: CDR1 SQVTM, CDR2 ANQGSEA. After removal of 7 bases from V and 2 bases from J, the junction contained 15 bases not matched to a gene. CDR3 length: 16 amino acids.

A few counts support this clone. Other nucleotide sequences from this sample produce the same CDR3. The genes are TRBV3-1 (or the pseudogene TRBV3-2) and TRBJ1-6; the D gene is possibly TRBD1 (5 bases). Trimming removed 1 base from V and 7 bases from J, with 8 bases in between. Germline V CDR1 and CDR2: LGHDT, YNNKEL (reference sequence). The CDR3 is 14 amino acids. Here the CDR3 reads CASSQGAGNSPLHF. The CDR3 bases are TGTGCCAGCAGCCAAGGGGCAGGGAATTCACCCCTCCACTTT.

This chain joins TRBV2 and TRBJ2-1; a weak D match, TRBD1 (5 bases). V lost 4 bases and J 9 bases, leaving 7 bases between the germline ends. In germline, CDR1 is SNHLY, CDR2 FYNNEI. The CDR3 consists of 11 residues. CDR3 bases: TGTGCCAGCAGTGTAGGGGCTGAGCAGTTCTTC. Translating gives CASSVGAEQFF.

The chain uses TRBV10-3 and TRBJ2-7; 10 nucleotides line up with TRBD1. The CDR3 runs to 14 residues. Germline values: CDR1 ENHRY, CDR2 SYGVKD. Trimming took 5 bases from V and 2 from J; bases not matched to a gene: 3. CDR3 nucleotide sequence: TGTGCCATCAGTACCGGACAGGGGGCCTACGAGCAGTACTTC. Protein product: CAISTGQGAYEQYF.

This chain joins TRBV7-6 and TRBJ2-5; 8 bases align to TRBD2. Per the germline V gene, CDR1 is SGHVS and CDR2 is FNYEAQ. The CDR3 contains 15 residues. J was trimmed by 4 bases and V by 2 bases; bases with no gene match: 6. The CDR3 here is CASSLYGGDSETQYF. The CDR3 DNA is TGTGCCAGCAGCTTATACGGGGGGGACTCAGAGACCCAGTACTTC.

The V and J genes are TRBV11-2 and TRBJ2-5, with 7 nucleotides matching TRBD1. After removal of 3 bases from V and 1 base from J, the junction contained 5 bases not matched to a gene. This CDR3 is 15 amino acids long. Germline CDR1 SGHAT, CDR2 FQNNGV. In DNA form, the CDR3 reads TGTGCCAGCAGCTTTGAACAGGGGAGCCAAGAGACCCAGTACTTC. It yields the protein CASSFEQGSQETQYF.

CDR3 DNA sequence: TGCGCCAGCAGCCCCAGGGAGGTGAGTGAGCAGTACTTC. Translated: CASSPREVSEQYF. J is TRBJ2-7 and V is TRBV5-1, with D maybe TRBD2 (6 bases). Trimming left V 4 bases short and J 7 bases short, with 15 bases between. The CDR3 runs to 13 residues. Per germline, CDR1 SGHRS and CDR2 YFSETQ. Looking up the rest from reference TRBV5-1 and TRBJ2-7 gives the full variable domain: KAGVTQTPRYLIKTRGQQVTLSCSPISGHRSVSWYQQTPGQGLQFLFEYFSETQRNKGNFPGRFSGRQFSNSRSEMNVSTLELGDSALYLCASSPREVSEQYFGPGTRLTVT.

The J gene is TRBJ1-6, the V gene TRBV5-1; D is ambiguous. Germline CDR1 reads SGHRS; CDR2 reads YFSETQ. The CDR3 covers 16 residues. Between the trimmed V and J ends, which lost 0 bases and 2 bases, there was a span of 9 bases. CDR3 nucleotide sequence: TGCGCCAGCAGCTTGGCCCTGGAGACCTATAATTCACCCCTCCACTTT. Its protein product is CASSLALETYNSPLHF.

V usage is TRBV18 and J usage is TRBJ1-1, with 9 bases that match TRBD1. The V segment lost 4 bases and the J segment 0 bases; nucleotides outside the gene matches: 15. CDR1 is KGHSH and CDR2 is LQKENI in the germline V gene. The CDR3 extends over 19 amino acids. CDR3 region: CASSHVPGQGGGMNTEAFF. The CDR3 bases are TGTGCCAGCTCACACGTTCCGGGACAGGGAGGAGGGATGAACACTGAAGCTTTCTTT.

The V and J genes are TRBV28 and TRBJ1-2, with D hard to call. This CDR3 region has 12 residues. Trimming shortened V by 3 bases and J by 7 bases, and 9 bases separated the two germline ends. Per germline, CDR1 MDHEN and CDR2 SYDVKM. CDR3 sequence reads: CASSLGLGGYTF. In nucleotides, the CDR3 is TGTGCCAGCAGTTTGGGCCTGGGTGGCTACACCTTC.

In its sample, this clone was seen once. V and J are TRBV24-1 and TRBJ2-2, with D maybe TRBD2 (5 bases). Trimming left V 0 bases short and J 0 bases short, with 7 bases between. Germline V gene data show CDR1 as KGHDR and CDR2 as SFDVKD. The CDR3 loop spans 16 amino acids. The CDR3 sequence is CATSDLRRANTGELFF. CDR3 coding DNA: TGTGCCACCAGTGATTTGCGGCGGGCGAACACCGGGGAGCTGTTTTTT.